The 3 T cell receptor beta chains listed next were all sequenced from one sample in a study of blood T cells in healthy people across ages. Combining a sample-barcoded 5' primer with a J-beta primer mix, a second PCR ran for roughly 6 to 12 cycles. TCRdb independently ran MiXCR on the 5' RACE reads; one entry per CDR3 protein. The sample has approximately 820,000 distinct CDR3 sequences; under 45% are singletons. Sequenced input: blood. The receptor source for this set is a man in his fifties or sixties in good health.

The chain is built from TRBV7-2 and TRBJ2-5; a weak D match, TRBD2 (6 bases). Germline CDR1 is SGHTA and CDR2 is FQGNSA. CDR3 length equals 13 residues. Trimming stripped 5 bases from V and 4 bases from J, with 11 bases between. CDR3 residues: CTSSQRLVETQYF. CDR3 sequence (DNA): TGTACCAGCAGCCAACGACTAGTAGAGACCCAGTACTTC.

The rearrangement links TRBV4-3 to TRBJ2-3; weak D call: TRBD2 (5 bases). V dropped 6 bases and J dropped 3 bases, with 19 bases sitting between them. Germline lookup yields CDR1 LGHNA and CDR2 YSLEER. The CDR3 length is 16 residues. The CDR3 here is CASSRRADSRTDTQYF. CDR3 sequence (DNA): TGCGCCAGCAGTAGGCGGGCGGATTCTAGGACAGATACGCAGTATTTT.

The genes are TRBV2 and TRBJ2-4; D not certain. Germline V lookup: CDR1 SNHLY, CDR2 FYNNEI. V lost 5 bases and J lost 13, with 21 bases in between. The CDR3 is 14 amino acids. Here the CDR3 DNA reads TGTGCCAGCAGTCCGCAATCGTCTGTCGCCGGGCAGTACTTC. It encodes CASSPQSSVAGQYF.